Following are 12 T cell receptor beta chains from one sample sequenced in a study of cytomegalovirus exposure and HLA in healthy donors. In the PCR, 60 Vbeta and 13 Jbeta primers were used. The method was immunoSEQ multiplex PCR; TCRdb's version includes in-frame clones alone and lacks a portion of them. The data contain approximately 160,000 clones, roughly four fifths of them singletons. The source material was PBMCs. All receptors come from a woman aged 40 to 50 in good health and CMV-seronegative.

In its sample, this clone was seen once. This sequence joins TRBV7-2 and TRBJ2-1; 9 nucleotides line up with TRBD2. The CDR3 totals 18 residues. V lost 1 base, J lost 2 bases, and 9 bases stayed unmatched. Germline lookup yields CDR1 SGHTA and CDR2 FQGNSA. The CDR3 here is CASSLGRLSGRTYNEQFF. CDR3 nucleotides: TGTGCCAGCAGCTTAGGTCGGCTTAGCGGGAGAACCTACAATGAGCAGTTCTTC.

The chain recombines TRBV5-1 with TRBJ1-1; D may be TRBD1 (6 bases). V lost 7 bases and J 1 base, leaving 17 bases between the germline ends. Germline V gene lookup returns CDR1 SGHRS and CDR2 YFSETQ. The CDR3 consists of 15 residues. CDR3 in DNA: TGCGCCAGCTCCTCGGGTCAGGGGCGGAACACTGAAGCTTTCTTT. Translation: CASSSGQGRNTEAFF.

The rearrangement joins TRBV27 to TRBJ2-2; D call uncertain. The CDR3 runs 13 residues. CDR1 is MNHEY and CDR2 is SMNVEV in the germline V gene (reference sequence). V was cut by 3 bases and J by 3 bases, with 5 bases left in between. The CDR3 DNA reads TGTGCCAGCAGTTTTTTCGACACCGGGGAGCTGTTTTTT. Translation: CASSFFDTGELFF.

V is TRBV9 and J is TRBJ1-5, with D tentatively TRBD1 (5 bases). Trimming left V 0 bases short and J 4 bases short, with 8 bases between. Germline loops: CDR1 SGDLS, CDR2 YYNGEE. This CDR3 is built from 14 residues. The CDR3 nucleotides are TGTGCCAGCAGCGTAGGGGGGGGTAATCAGCCCCAGCATTTT. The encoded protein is CASSVGGGNQPQHF.

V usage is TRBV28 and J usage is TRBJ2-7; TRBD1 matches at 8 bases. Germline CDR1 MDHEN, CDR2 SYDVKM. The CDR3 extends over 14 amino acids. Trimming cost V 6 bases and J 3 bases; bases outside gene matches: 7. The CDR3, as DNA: TGTGCCAGCAGACCGCTACAGGGGGTCTACGAGCAGTACTTC. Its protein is CASRPLQGVYEQYF.

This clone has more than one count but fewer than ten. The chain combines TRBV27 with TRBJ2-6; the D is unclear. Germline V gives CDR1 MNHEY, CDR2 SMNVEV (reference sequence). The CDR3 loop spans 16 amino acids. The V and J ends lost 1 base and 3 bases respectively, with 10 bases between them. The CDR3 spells CASSLYMSGGANVLTF. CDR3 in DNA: TGTGCCAGCAGTTTATATATGTCGGGTGGGGCCAACGTCCTGACTTTC. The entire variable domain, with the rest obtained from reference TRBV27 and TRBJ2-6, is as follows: EAQVTQNPRYLITVTGKKLTVTCSQNMNHEYMSWYRQDPGLGLRQIYYSMNVEVTDKGDVPEGYKVSRKEKRNFPLILESPSPNQTSLYFCASSLYMSGGANVLTFGAGSRLTVL.

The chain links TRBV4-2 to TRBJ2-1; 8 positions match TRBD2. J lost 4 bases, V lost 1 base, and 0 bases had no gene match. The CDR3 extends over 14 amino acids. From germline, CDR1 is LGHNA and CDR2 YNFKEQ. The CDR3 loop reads CASSQAGGYNEQFF. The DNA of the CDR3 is TGTGCCAGCAGCCAAGCGGGAGGGTACAATGAGCAGTTCTTC.

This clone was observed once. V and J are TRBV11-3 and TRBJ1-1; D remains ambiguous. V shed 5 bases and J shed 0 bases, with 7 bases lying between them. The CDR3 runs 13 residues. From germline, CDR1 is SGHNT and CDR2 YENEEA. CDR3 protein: CASSLGMNTEAFF. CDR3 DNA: TGTGCCAGCAGCCTTGGCATGAACACTGAAGCTTTCTTT.

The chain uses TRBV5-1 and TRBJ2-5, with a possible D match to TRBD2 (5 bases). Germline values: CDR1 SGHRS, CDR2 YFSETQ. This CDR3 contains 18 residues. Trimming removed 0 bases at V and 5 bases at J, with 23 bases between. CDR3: CASSLELGDIDGRETQYF. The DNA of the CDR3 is TGCGCCAGCAGCTTGGAACTAGGTGATATTGATGGGCGGGAGACCCAGTACTTC.

In DNA form, the CDR3 reads TGTGCCAGCAGTACAACAGGGTCGGCTGAAAAACTGTTTTTT. Encoded protein: CASSTTGSAEKLFF. The chain combines TRBV9 with TRBJ1-4; TRBD1 is a possible D gene (6 bases). Trimming took off 5 bases at V and 7 bases at J, with 15 bases between the two ends. Per the germline V gene, CDR1 is SGDLS and CDR2 is YYNGEE. The CDR3 length is 14 residues.

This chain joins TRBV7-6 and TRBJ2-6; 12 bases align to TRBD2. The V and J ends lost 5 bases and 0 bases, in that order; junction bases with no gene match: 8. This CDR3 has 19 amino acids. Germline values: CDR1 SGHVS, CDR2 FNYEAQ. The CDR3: CASSLRGLAGSSGANVLTF. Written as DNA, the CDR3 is TGTGCCAGCAGCCTAAGAGGACTAGCGGGATCCTCTGGGGCCAACGTCCTGACTTTC.

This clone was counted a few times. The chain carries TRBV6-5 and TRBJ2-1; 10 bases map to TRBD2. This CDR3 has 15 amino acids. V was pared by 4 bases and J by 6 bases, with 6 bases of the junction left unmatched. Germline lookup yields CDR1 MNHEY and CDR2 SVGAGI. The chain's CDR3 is CASSFTSGTSNEQFF. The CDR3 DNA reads TGTGCCAGCAGTTTTACTAGCGGGACCTCCAATGAGCAGTTCTTC.